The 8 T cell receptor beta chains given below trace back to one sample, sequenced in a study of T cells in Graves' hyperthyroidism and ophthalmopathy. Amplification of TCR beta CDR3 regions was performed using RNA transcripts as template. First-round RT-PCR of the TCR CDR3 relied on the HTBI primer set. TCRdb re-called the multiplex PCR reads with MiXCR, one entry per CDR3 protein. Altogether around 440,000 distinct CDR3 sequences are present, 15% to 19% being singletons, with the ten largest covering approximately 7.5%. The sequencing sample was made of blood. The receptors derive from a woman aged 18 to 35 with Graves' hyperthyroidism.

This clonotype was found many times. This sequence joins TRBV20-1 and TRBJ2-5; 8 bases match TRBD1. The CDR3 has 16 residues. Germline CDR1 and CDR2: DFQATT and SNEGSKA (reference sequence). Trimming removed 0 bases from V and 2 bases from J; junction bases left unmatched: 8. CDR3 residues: CSARDQVQGEQETQYF. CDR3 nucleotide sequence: TGCAGTGCTAGAGATCAAGTACAGGGGGAACAAGAGACCCAGTACTTC.

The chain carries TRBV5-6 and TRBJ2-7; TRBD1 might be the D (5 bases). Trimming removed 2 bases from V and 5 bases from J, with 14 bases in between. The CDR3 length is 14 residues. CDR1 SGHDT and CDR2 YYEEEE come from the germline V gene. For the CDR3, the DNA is TGTGCCAGCAGCTTCCTCAGCAGGGTGGACGAGCAGTACTTC. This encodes CASSFLSRVDEQYF.

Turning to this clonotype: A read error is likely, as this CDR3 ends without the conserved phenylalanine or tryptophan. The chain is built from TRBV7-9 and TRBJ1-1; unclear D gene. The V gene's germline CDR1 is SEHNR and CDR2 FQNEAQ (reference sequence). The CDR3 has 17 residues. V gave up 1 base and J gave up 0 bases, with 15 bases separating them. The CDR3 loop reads CASSLGFTQVLNTEAFL. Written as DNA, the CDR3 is TGTGCCAGCAGCTTAGGGTTTACACAAGTTTTGAACACTGAAGCTTTCCTT.

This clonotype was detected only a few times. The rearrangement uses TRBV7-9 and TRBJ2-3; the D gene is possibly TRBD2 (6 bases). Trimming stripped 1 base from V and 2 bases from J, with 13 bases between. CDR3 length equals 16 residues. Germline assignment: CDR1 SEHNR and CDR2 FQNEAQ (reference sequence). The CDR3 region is CASSLGTSFTTDTQYF. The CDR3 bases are TGTGCCAGCAGCTTAGGAACTAGCTTTACCACAGATACGCAGTATTTT.

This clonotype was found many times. CDR3 loop: CASSQRVGGAETQYF. The CDR3 DNA reads as TGTGCCAGCAGCCAAAGAGTGGGAGGGGCCGAGACCCAGTACTTC. The chain has TRBV4-2 and TRBJ2-5; the match to TRBD2 covers 7 bases. This CDR3 is 15 amino acids long. V gave up 2 bases and J gave up 5 bases; unmatched junction bases: 8. Germline V gene sequence: CDR1 LGHNA, CDR2 YNFKEQ.

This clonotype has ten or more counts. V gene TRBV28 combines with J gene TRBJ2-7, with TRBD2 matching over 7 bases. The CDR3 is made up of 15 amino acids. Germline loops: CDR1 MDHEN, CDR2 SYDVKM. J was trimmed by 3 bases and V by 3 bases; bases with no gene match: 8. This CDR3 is CASSLGRGHYYEQYF. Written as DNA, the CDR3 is TGTGCCAGCAGTTTGGGGAGGGGTCACTACTACGAGCAGTACTTC.

CDR3 loop: CASSSRRDRGQPQHF. DNA of the CDR3: TGTGCCAGCAGCTCCCGGAGGGACAGGGGTCAGCCCCAGCATTTT. This sequence joins TRBV11-2 and TRBJ1-5; TRBD1 aligns across 10 bases. The ends lost 4 bases at V and 6 bases at J; junction bases unmatched: 6. The CDR3 has 15 residues. The germline gives CDR1 SGHAT, CDR2 FQNNGV.

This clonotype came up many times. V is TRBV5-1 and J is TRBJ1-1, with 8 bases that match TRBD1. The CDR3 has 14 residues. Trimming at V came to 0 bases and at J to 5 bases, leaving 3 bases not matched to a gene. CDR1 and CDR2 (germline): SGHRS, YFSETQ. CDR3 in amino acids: CASSLGQGQTEAFF. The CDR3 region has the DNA TGCGCCAGCAGCTTGGGACAGGGGCAAACTGAAGCTTTCTTT.